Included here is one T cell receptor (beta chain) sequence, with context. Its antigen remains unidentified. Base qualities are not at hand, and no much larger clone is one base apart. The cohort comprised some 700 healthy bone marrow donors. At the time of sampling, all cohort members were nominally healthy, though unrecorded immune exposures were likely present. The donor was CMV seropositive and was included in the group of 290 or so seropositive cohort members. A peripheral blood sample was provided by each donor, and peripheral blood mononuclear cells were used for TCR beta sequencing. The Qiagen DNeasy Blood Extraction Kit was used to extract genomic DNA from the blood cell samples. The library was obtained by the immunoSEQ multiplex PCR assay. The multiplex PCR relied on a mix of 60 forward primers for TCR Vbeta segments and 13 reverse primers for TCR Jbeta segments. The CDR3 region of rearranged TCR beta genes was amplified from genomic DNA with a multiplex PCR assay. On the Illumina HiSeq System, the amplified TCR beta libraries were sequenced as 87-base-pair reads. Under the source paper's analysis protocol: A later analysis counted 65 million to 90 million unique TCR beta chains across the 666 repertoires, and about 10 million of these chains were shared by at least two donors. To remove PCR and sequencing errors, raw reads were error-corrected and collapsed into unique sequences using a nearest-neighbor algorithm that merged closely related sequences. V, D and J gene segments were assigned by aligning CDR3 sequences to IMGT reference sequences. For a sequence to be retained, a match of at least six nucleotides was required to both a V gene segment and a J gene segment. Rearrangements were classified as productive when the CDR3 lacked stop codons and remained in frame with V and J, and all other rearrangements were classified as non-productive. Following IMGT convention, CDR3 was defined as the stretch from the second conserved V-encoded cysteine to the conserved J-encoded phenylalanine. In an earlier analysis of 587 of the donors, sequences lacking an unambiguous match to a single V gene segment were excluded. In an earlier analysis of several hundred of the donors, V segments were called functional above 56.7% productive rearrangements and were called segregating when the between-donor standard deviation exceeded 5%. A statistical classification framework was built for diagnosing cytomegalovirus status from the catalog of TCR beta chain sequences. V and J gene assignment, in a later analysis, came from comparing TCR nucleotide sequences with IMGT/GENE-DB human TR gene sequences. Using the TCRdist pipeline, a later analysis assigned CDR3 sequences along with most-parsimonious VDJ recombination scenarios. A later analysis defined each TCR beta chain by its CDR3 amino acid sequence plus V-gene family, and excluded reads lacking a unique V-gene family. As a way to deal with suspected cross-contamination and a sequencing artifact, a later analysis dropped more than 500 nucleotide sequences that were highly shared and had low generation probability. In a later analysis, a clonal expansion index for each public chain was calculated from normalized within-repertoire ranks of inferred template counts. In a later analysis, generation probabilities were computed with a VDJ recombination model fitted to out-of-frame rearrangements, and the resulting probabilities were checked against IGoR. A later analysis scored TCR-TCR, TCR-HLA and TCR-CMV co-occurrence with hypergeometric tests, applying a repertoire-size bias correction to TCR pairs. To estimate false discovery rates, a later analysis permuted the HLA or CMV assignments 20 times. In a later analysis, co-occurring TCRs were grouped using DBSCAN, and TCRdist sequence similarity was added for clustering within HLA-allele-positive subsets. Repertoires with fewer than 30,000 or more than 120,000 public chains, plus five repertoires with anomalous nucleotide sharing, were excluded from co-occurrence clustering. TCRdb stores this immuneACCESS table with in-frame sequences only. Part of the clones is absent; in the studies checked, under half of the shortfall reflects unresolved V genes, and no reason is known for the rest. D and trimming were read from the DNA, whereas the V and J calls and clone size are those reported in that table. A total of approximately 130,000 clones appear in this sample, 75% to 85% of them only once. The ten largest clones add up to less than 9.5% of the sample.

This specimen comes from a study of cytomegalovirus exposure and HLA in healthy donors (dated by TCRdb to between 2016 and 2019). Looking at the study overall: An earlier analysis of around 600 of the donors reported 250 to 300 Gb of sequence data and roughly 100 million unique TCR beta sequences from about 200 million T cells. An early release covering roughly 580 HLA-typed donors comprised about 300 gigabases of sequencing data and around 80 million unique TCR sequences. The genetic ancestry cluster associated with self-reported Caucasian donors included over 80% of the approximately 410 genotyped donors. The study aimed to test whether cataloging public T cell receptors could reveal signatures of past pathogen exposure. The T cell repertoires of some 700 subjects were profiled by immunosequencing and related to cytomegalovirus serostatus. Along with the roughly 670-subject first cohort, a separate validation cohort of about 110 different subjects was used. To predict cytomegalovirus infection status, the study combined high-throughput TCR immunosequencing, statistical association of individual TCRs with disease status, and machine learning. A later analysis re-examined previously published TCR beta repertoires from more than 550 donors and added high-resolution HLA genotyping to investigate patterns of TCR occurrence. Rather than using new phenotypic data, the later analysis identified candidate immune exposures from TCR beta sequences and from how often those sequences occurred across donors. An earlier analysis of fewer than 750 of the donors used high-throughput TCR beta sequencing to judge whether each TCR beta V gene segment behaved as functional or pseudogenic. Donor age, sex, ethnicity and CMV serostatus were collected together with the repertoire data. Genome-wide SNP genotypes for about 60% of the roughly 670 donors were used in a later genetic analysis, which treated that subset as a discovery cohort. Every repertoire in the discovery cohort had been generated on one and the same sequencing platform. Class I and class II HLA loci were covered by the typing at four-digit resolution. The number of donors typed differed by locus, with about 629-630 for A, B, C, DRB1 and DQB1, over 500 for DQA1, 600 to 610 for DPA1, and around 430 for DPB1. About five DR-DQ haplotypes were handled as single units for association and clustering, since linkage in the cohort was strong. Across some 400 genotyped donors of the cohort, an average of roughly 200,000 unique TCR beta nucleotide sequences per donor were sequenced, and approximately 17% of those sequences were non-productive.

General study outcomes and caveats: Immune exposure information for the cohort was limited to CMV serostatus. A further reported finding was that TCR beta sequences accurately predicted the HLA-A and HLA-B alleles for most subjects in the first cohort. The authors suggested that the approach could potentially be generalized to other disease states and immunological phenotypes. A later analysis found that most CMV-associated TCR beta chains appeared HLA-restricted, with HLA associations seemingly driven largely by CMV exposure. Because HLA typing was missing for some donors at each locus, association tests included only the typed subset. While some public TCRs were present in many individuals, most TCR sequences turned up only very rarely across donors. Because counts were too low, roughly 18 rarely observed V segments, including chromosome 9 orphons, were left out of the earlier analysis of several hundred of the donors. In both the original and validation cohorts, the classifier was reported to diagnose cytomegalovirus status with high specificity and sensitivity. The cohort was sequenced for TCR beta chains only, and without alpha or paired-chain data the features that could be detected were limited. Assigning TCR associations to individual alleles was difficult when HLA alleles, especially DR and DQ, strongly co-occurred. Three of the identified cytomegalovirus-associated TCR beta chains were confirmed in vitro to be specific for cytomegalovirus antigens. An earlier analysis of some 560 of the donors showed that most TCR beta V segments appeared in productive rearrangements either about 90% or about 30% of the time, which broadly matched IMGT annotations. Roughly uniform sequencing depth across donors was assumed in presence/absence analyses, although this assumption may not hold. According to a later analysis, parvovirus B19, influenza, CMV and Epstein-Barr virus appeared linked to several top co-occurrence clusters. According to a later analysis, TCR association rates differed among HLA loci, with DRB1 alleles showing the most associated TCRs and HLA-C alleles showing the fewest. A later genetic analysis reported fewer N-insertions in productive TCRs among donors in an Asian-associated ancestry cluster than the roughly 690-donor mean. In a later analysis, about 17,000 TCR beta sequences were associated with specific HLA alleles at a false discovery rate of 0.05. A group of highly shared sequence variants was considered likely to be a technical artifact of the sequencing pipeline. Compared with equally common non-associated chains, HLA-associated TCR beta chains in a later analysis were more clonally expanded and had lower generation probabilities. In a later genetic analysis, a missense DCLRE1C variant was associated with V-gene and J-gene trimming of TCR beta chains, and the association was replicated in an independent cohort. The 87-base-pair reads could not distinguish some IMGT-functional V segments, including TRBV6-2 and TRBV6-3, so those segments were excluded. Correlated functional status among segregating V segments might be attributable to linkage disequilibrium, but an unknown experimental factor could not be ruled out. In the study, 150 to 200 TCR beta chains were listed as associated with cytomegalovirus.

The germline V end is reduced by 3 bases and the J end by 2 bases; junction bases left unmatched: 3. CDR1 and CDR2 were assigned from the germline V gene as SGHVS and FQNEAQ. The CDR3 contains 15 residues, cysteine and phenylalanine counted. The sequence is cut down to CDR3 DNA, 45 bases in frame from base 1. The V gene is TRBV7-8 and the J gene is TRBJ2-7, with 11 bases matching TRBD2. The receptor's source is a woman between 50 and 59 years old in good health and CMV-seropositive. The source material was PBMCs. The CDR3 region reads CASSLSLAGAYEQYF. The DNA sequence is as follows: TGTGCCAGCAGCTTGTCACTAGCGGGAGCCTACGAGCAGTACTTC.